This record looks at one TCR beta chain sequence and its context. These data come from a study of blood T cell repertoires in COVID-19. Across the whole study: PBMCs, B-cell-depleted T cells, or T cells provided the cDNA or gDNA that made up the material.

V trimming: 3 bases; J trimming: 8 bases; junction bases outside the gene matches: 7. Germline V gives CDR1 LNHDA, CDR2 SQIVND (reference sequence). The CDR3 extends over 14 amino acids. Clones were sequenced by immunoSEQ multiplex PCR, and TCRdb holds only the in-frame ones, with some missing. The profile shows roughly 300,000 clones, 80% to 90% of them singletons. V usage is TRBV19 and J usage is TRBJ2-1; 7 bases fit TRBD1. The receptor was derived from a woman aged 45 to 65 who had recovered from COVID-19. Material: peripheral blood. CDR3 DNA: TGTGCCAGTAGTATGCAGACAGGGTGGGATGAGCAGTTCTTC. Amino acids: CASSMQTGWDEQFF.